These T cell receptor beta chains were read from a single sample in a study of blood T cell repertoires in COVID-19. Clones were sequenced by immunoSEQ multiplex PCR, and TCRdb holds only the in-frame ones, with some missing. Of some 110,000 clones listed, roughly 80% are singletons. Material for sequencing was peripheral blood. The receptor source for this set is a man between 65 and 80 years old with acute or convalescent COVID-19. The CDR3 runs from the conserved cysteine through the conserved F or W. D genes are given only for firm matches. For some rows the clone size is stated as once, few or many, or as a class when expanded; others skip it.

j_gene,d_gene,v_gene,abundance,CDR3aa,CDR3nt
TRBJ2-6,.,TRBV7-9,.,CASSITGSGANVLTF,TGTGCCAGCAGCATAACAGGGTCTGGGGCCAACGTCCTGACTTTC
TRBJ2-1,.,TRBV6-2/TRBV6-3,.,CASSSHRPAYNEQFF,TGTGCCAGCAGTTCCCACAGGCCGGCCTACAATGAGCAGTTCTTC
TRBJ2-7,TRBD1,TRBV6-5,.,CASRPAGQGAREQYF,TGTGCCAGCAGGCCCGCAGGGCAGGGGGCAAGGGAGCAGTACTTC
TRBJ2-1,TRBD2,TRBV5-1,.,CASEGTSGIPEQFF,TGCGCCAGCGAAGGGACTAGCGGGATCCCTGAGCAGTTCTTC
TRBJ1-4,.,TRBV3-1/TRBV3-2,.,CATVKQGRGNEKLFF,TGTGCCACTGTGAAACAGGGACGAGGGAATGAAAAACTGTTTTTT
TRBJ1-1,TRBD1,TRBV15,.,CATSTEGATTEAFF,TGTGCCACCAGCACGGAGGGGGCGACCACTGAAGCTTTCTTT
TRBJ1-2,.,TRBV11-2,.,CASSTATYSSGYTF,TGTGCCAGCAGCACCGCCACCTACTCGTCTGGCTACACCTTC
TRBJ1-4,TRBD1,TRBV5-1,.,CASSFFGDRGEKLFF,TGCGCCAGCAGCTTTTTCGGGGACAGGGGTGAAAAACTGTTTTTT
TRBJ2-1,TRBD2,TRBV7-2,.,CASSFHGLALNEQFF,TGTGCCAGCAGCTTTCACGGACTAGCCCTCAATGAGCAGTTCTTC
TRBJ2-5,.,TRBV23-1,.,CASSHSSYGETQYF,TGCGCCAGCAGTCACTCCTCTTACGGAGAGACCCAGTACTTC
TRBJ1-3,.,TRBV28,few,CASSPSQGARNTIYF,TGTGCCAGCAGTCCGAGTCAGGGCGCCAGAAACACCATATATTTT
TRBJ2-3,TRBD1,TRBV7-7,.,CASSLTGVSSDTQYF,TGTGCCAGCAGCTTGACAGGGGTTTCCTCAGATACGCAGTATTTT
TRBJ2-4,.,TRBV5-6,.,CASSLGDIKNIQYF,TGTGCCAGCAGCTTGGGGGACATCAAAAACATTCAGTACTTC
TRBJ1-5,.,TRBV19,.,CASSTRNQPQHF,TGTGCCAGTAGTACGCGGAATCAGCCCCAGCATTTT
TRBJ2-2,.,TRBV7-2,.,CASSLLGGTGELFF,TGTGCCAGCAGCTTATTGGGGGGCACCGGGGAGCTGTTTTTT
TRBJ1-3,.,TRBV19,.,CASSTQGTGNTIYF,TGTGCCAGTAGTACCCAGGGGACTGGAAACACCATATATTTT
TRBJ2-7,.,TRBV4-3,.,CASSQALEPSYEQYF,TGCGCCAGCAGCCAAGCCCTAGAGCCCTCCTACGAGCAGTACTTC
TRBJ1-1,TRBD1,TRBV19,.,CASSMRGRDSLNTEAFF,TGTGCCAGTAGTATGAGGGGAAGGGACAGTTTGAACACTGAAGCTTTCTTT
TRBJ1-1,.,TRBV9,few,CASSVGVGNTEAFF,TGTGCCAGCAGCGTAGGAGTTGGGAACACTGAAGCTTTCTTT
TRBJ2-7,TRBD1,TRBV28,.,CASRPRGQGTYEQYF,TGTGCCAGCAGACCTAGGGGACAGGGGACCTACGAGCAGTACTTC
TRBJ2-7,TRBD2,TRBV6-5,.,CASRIGTSGSYEQYF,TGTGCCAGCAGGATCGGGACTAGCGGATCCTACGAGCAGTACTTC
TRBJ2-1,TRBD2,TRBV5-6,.,CASTPLSGTSSYNEQFF,TGTGCCAGCACCCCCCTCTCCGGGACTAGCAGCTACAATGAGCAGTTCTTC
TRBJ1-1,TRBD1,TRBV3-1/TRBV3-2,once,CASSQGQGSTEAFF,TGTGCCAGCAGCCAAGGACAGGGGTCCACTGAAGCTTTCTTT
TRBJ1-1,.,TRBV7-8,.,CASSLQAGASRTEAFF,TGTGCCAGCAGCTTACAGGCAGGGGCCTCTAGGACTGAAGCTTTCTTT
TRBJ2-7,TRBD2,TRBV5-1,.,CASRLAASSYEQYF,TGCGCCAGTCGACTAGCGGCGAGCTCCTACGAGCAGTACTTC
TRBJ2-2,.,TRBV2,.,CASFPVTNTGELFF,TGTGCCAGCTTTCCGGTAACGAACACCGGGGAGCTGTTTTTT
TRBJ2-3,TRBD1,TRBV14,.,CASSQDRGPRTDTQYF,TGTGCCAGCAGCCAGGACAGGGGGCCCCGCACAGATACGCAGTATTTT
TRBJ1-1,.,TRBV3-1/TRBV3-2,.,CASSQDNRPEAFF,TGTGCCAGCAGCCAAGATAACAGGCCTGAAGCTTTCTTT
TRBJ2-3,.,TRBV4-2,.,CASSHPGGAPQDTQYF,TGTGCCAGCAGCCACCCGGGCGGGGCCCCGCAAGATACGCAGTATTTT